A single count supports the clone carrying this T cell receptor beta chain. The germline V and J ends were trimmed by 2 bases and 8 bases, with 7 bases remaining between them. CDR3 length equals 12 residues. Germline V gene sequence: CDR1 MNHNY, CDR2 SVGAGI (reference sequence). This specimen comes from a study of blood T cell repertoires in COVID-19. The overall study: Italy, Spain and the United States were the sources of the convalescent and acute COVID-19 samples.

Generated by immunoSEQ multiplex PCR, the TCRdb table keeps only in-frame clones and is missing some. The table includes approximately 300,000 clones, 80% to 95% detected once. Seattle patients were enrolled while actively infected and followed longitudinally. Sequencing was performed on peripheral blood. The TCR was taken from a woman aged 25 to 45 with COVID-19, enrolled during active disease. The rearrangement links TRBV6-6 to TRBJ1-3; D remains ambiguous. The CDR3 region is CASSYRRDTIYF. DNA of the CDR3: TGTGCCAGCAGTTACCGGCGGGACACCATATATTTT.